This entry is about one T cell receptor beta chain. The antigen is unknown. The CDR3 spans 13 residues. Germline values: CDR1 MNHNY, CDR2 SVGAGI (reference sequence). Trimming took 7 bases from V and 4 from J, leaving 11 bases between them. PCR involved 60 Vbeta and 13 Jbeta primers. Profiled with immunoSEQ multiplex PCR; TCRdb holds only in-frame clones, not every one. The sample yields tens of thousands of clones, roughly four fifths seen once. This specimen comes from a study of cytomegalovirus exposure and HLA in healthy donors. Background on the study: An analysis done earlier identified almost 120 million unique TCR beta sequences from about 179 million T cells. Clustering assigned approximately 78% of the approximately 390 genotyped donors to the Caucasian-associated ancestry cluster.

Whole-study findings and limits: As confirmed in vitro, a few CMV-associated chains were specific for CMV antigens. No immune exposure information besides CMV serostatus was available.

The sample comprised PBMCs. This clonotype was obtained from a man aged 25-45 years in good health and CMV-seropositive. The genes are TRBV6-6 and TRBJ1-5; D perhaps matches TRBD1 (6 bases). CDR3 in amino acids: CASTTGSNQPQHF. CDR3 bases: TGTGCCAGCACCACAGGGAGTAATCAGCCCCAGCATTTT.